The T cell receptor beta chain described here comes from a study of control samples from healthy donors and cancer patients. The repertoire was sequenced with immunoSEQ multiplex PCR; TCRdb's copy has only in-frame clones and lacks some. The sample carries around 100,000 clones, about 88% recorded once. Only one count was recorded for this clone. Sequences were obtained from blood. The sequence was collected from a woman aged 70-85 years in good health.

The CDR3 reads CASSDRQGNSPLHF. CDR3 DNA: TGTGCCAGCAGTGACAGACAGGGAAATTCACCCCTCCACTTT. V is TRBV6-1 and J is TRBJ1-6, with TRBD1 matching 7 bases. This CDR3 is 14 amino acids long. J was trimmed by 7 bases and V by 3 bases; bases with no gene match: 3. Germline V gene sequence: CDR1 MNHNS, CDR2 SASEGT.